The 2 T cell receptor beta chains below come from one sample, sequenced in a study of CD8+ T cells in alopecia areata. The sequencing template was cDNA reverse transcribed from extracted RNA. Using immunoSEQ multiplex PCR, the repertoire was profiled, and TCRdb retains in-frame clones only, with some absent. The sample contains 15,000 to 20,000 clones, around 60% of which appear only once. The treatment denotes: oral pan-JAK inhibitor, 5-10 mg twice daily. The study team obtained lesional scalp punch biopsies and peripheral blood from alopecia areata patients. This specimen consisted of skin, obtained at week 4, from a patient treated with tofacitinib. The receptor source for this set is a human donor with alopecia areata.

The chain combines TRBV11-1 with TRBJ2-5; TRBD1 might be the D (6 bases). The end of the DNA fits TRBJ2-7 better, so the J call may be wrong. The germline CDR1 and CDR2 sequences are SGHAT and FQDESV (reference sequence). The CDR3 runs 14 residues. This CDR3 is CASSPWDNSYEQYF. In nucleotides, the CDR3 is TGTGCCAGCAGCCCCTGGGACAACTCCTACGAGCAGTACTTC.

The V call is TRBV7-8, the J call TRBJ1-2; perhaps TRBD1 as D (5 bases). Trimming took off 5 bases at V and 0 bases at J, with 16 bases between the two ends. CDR1 and CDR2 from the germline V gene are SGHVS and FQNEAQ. The length of the CDR3 is 16 residues. CDR3 nucleotides: TGTGCCAGCAGCCCTCGGAGGGGATCCACTAACTATGGCTACACCTTC. This sequence encodes CASSPRRGSTNYGYTF.